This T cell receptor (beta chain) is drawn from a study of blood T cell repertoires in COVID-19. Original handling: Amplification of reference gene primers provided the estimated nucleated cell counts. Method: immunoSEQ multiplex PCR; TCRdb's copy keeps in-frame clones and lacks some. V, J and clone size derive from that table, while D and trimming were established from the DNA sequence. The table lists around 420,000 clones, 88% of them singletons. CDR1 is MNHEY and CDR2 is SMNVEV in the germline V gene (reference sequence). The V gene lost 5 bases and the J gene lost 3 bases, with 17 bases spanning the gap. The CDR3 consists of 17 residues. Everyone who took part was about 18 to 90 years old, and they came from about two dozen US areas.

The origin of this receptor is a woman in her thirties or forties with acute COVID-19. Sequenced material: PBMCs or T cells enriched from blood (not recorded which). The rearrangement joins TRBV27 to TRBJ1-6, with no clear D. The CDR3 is CASSTLKAGFYNSPLHF. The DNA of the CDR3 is TGTGCCAGCAGTACTCTTAAGGCGGGATTCTATAATTCACCCCTCCACTTT.